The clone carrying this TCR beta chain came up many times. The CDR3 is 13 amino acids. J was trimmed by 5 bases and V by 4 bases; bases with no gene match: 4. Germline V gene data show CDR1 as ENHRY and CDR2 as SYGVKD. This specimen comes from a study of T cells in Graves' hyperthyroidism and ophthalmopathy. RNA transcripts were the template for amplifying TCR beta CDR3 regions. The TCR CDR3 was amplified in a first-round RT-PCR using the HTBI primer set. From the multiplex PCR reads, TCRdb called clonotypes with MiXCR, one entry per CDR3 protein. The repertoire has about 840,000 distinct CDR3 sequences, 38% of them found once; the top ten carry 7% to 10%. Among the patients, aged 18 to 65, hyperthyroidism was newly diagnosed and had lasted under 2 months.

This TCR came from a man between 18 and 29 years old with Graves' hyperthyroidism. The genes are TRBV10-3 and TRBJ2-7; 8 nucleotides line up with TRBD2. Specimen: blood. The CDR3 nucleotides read TGTGCCATCAGTGTGGCGGGAGGTAACGAGCAGTACTTC. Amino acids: CAISVAGGNEQYF.